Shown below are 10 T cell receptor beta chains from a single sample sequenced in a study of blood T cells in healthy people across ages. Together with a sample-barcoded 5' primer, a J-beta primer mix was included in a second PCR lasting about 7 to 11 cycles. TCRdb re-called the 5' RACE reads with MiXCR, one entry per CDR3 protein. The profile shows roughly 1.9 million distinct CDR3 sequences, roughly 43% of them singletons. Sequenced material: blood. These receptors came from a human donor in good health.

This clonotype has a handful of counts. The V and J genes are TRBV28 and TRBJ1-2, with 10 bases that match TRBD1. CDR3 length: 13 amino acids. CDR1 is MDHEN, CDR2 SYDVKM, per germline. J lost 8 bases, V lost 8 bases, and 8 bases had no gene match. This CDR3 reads CASDRGQEKGYTF. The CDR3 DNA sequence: TGTGCCAGCGACAGGGGGCAGGAAAAGGGCTACACCTTC.

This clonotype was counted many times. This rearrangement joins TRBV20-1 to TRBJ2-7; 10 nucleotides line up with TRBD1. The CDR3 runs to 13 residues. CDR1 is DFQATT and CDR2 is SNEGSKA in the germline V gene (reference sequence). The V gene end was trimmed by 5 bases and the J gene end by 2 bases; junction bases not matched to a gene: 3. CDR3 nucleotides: TGCAGTGCTTGGACAGGGGGGACCTACGAGCAGTACTTC. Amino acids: CSAWTGGTYEQYF.

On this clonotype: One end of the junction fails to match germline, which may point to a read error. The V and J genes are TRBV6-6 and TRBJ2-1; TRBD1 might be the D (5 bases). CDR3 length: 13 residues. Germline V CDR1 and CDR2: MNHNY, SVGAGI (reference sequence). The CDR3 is CASSYDSLNERFF. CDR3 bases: TGTGCCAGCAGTTACGACAGTCTCAATGAGCGGTTCTTC.

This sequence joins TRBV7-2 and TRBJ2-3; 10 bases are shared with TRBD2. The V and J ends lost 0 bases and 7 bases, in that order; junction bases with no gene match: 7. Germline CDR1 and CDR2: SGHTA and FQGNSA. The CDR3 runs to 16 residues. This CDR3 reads CASSLASSGGAYTQYF. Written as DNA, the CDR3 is TGTGCCAGCAGCTTAGCGAGCAGCGGGGGGGCGTATACGCAGTATTTT. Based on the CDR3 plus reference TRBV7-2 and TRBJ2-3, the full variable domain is GAGVSQSPSNKVTEKGKDVELRCDPISGHTALYWYRQSLGQGLEFLIYFQGNSAPDKSGLPSDRFSAERTGGSVSTLTIQRTQQEDSAVYLCASSLASSGGAYTQYFGPGTRLTVL.

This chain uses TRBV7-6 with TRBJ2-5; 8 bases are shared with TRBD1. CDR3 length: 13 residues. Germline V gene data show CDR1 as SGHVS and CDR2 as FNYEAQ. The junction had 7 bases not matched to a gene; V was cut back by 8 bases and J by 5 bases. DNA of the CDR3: TGTGCCAGCGCAGGGGGCAGGGGGGAGACCCAGTACTTC. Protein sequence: CASAGGRGETQYF.

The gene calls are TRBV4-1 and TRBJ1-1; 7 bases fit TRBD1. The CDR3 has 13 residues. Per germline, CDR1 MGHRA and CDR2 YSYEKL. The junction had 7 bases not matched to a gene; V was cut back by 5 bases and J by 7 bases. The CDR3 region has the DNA TGCGCCAGCAGCTCTTGGACAGGTAGTGAAGCTTTCTTT. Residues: CASSSWTGSEAFF.

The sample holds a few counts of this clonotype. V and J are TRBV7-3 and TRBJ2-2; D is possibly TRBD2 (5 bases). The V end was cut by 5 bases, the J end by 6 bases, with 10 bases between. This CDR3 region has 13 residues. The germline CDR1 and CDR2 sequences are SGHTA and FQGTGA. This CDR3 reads CASSQPGSGELFF. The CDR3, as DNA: TGTGCCAGCAGCCAACCGGGGTCCGGGGAGCTGTTTTTT.

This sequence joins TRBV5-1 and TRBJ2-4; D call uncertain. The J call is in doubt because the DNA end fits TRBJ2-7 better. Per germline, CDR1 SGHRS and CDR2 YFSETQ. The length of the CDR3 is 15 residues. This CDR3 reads CASSLGVSETYEQYF. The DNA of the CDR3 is TGCGCCAGCAGCTTGGGGGTCTCGGAGACCTACGAGCAGTACTTC.

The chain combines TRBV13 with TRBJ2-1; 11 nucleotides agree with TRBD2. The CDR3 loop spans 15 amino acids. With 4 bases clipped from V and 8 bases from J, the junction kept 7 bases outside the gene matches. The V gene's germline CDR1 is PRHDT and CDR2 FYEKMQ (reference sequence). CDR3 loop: CASSYSSGGSDEQFF. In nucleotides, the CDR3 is TGTGCCAGCAGCTACTCTAGCGGGGGGTCAGATGAGCAGTTCTTC. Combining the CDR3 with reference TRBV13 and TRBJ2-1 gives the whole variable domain AAGVIQSPRHLIKEKRETATLKCYPIPRHDTVYWYQQGPGQDPQFLISFYEKMQSDKGSIPDRFSAQQFSDYHSELNMSSLELGDSALYFCASSYSSGGSDEQFFGPGTRLTVL.

The CDR3 reads CSATGQGYNQPQHF. The CDR3 DNA reads TGCAGTGCTACCGGACAGGGCTACAATCAGCCCCAGCATTTT. V gene TRBV20-1 combines with J gene TRBJ1-5, with 8 bases aligning to TRBD1. Germline CDR1 and CDR2: DFQATT and SNEGSKA (reference sequence). V was clipped by 4 bases and J by 3 bases; unmatched bases: 5. The CDR3 covers 14 residues.